This section outlines one T cell receptor (beta chain) sequence together with its context. Its antigen remains unidentified. The data are from a study of cytomegalovirus exposure and HLA in healthy donors. Overall study results and limits: Association with HLA alleles at 0.05 false discovery rate was found for 15,000 to 20,000 TCR beta sequences in a later analysis. No immune exposure information besides CMV serostatus was available.

PCR used 60 Vbeta primers and 13 Jbeta primers. Sequenced by immunoSEQ multiplex PCR; TCRdb stores in-frame clones only, minus some. The repertoire holds 150,000 to 200,000 clones, with just over 75% as singletons. Sequencing input: PBMCs. The receptor was derived from a woman between 40 and 55 years old in good health and CMV-seronegative.

The CDR3 spells CASSRSEPNYGYTF. CDR3 DNA sequence: TGCGCCAGCAGCAGATCGGAGCCTAACTATGGCTACACCTTC. The chain uses TRBV5-1 and TRBJ1-2; D unclear. In germline, CDR1 is SGHRS, CDR2 YFSETQ. The CDR3 has 14 residues. Deletions cut 4 bases from V and 0 bases from J, with 10 bases between.